Listed below are T cell receptor beta chains from one sample, sequenced in a study of OX40 agonist ivuxolimab in advanced cancers. The assay was immunoSEQ multiplex PCR, and TCRdb's table has in-frame clones only and misses some. This sample has around 44,000 clones, with more than 70% found just once. The sequencing used CD4+ or CD8+ T cells sorted from blood, collected in a trial of the OX40 agonist ivuxolimab. These receptors all come from an adult with an advanced solid tumor such as melanoma, head and neck, liver or kidney cancer. Both conserved end residues are part of each CDR3. Fields, in order: clone size, D gene, V gene, CDR3 length, J gene, CDR3 DNA, CDR3 protein. D genes are given only for firm matches. Clone size is shown for a subset of rows, as once, few, many or a class of expanded clone.

>NA|TRBD2|TRBV7-2|16|TRBJ2-5
TGTGCCAGCAGCTTAGTGGTAGCGGGGGTAGGGGAGACCCAGTACTTC
CASSLVVAGVGETQYF
>NA|NA|TRBV5-4|14|TRBJ2-5
TGTGCCAGCAGCCTGGGGGTGTTTGGTGAGACCCAGTACTTC
CASSLGVFGETQYF
>NA|NA|TRBV5-8|14|TRBJ2-1
TGTGCCTCCCTACGGATGGGAGCGAGGAATGAGCAGTTCTTC
CASLRMGARNEQFF
>once|NA|TRBV2|15|TRBJ1-5
TGTGCCAGCAGTGAGGAGAGGGGGGGCCTGGAGCCCCAGCATTTT
CASSEERGGLEPQHF
>NA|TRBD1|TRBV6-6|14|TRBJ1-2
TGTGCCAGCACCCTACAGGGGAGTAACTATGGCTACACCTTC
CASTLQGSNYGYTF
>NA|TRBD2|TRBV5-1|16|TRBJ2-1
TGCGCCAGCAGCTTGGAGGGTAGCGGGGGGTCTCGGGAGCAGTTCTTC
CASSLEGSGGSREQFF
>NA|TRBD2|TRBV10-3|18|TRBJ2-1
TGTGCCATCAGGGGATCCGGGACTAGCAACAGCTCCTACAATGAGCAGTTCTTC
CAIRGSGTSNSSYNEQFF
>NA|NA|TRBV15|14|TRBJ1-1
TGTGCCACCAGCAGAGATCCGCAGAGTATTGAAGCTTTCTTT
CATSRDPQSIEAFF
>NA|NA|TRBV10-3|14|TRBJ2-7
TGTGCCATCAGTGAGAAACAGAGCTCCTACGAGCAGTACTTC
CAISEKQSSYEQYF
>NA|TRBD1|TRBV7-2|15|TRBJ1-2
TGTGCCAGCAGCTCTCCGGGACAGGGGGGGGATGGCTACACCTTC
CASSSPGQGGDGYTF
>NA|NA|TRBV7-6|15|TRBJ2-5
TGTGCCAGCAGCTTAGCGCCACCGGGACAAGAGACCCAGTACTTC
CASSLAPPGQETQYF
>NA|NA|TRBV19|12|TRBJ1-1
TGTGCCAGTAGTAGGGACCTCAGTGGGGCTTTCTTT
CASSRDLSGAFF
>NA|NA|TRBV2|15|TRBJ1-6
TGTGCCAGCAGTGAAACCGAAGGGGAGCATTCACCCCTCCACTTT
CASSETEGEHSPLHF
>NA|NA|TRBV5-1|14|TRBJ2-1
TGCGCCAGCAGCTTGGGTGGGCCATACAATGAGCAGTTCTTC
CASSLGGPYNEQFF
>once|TRBD2|TRBV18|14|TRBJ2-1
TGTGCCAGCTCACCTCCTAGCGGGGACAATGAGCAGTTCTTC
CASSPPSGDNEQFF
>NA|TRBD2|TRBV30|13|TRBJ2-3
TGTGCCTGGAGTGTACAGACTAGCGGCCCTACGCATTTT
CAWSVQTSGPTHF
>NA|TRBD1|TRBV30|15|TRBJ2-1
TGTGCCTGGAGTCGGACAGGTCGCTCCTACAATGAGCAGTTCTTC
CAWSRTGRSYNEQFF
>few|NA|TRBV6-1|13|TRBJ1-2
TGTGCCAGCAGTGAAGAGGGCATCTATGGCTACACCTTC
CASSEEGIYGYTF
>NA|NA|TRBV19|15|TRBJ2-3
TGTGCCAGTAGTATCTCCGTCGGAATCTTAGATACGCAGTATTTT
CASSISVGILDTQYF
>NA|NA|TRBV6-6|14|TRBJ2-5
TGTGCCAGCAGTACCGGGGGCGTGAAGGAGACCCAGTACTTC
CASSTGGVKETQYF
>NA|TRBD2|TRBV5-1|14|TRBJ2-5
TGCGCCAGCAGCTTGGAGCGGGGTGAAGAGACCCAGTACTTC
CASSLERGEETQYF
>NA|NA|TRBV23-1|13|TRBJ2-5
TGCGCCAGCGATTACAGGCTTCAAGAGACCCAGTACTTC
CASDYRLQETQYF
>NA|TRBD1|TRBV6-4|17|TRBJ1-5
TGTGCCAGCCACCGGGACAGGGGGCGTCGGGGCAATCAGCCCCAGCATTTT
CASHRDRGRRGNQPQHF
>few|TRBD2|TRBV11-1|15|TRBJ2-3
TGTGCCAGCAGCTTGCTAGCGGGGCCCACAGATACGCAGTATTTT
CASSLLAGPTDTQYF
>NA|TRBD1|TRBV2|16|TRBJ1-4
TGTGCCAGCAGGGAGACAGGGAACCCAACTAATGAAAAACTGTTTTTT
CASRETGNPTNEKLFF
>NA|NA|TRBV11-2|13|TRBJ2-3
TGTGCCAGCAGCTACCAGACTGCTGGCACGCAGTATTTT
CASSYQTAGTQYF